These 8 T cell receptor beta chains were all obtained from the same sample, sequenced in a study of early T cells in non-severe SARS-CoV-2 infection. MiXCR, applied by TCRdb to the 5' RACE reads, yields one record per CDR3 protein. The data contain 98,000 or so distinct CDR3 sequences, roughly 12% of them singletons. The sample consisted of whole blood, taken at baseline. These receptors were taken from an adult who was a healthcare worker with PCR-confirmed SARS-CoV-2 infection or an uninfected control (not recorded which).

The J gene is TRBJ2-1, the V gene TRBV10-3; no clear D. Trimming cost V 6 bases and J 8 bases, with 11 bases left between them. The CDR3 has 12 residues. The V gene's germline CDR1 is ENHRY and CDR2 SYGVKD. CDR3 DNA sequence: TGTGCCATCAGGGGATATAAGGATGAGCAGTTCTTC. Protein product: CAIRGYKDEQFF.

In its sample, this clonotype was seen a few times. V is TRBV5-1 and J is TRBJ1-1; weak D call: TRBD1 (5 bases). The CDR3 has 15 residues. The V gene lost 1 base and the J gene lost 5 bases, with 15 bases spanning the gap. Germline CDR1 is SGHRS and CDR2 is YFSETQ. CDR3 sequence reads: CASSLISGTGTEAFF. DNA of the CDR3: TGCGCCAGCAGCTTGATTTCGGGGACGGGGACTGAAGCTTTCTTT. The full variable domain, with the rest looked up from reference TRBV5-1 and TRBJ1-1, is KAGVTQTPRYLIKTRGQQVTLSCSPISGHRSVSWYQQTPGQGLQFLFEYFSETQRNKGNFPGRFSGRQFSNSRSEMNVSTLELGDSALYLCASSLISGTGTEAFFGQGTRLTVV.

V is TRBV12-3 or TRBV12-4 and J is TRBJ2-7; 8 nucleotides line up with TRBD2. V dropped 4 bases and J dropped 0; count of bases not matched to a gene: 11. This CDR3 region has 17 residues. The CDR3 region has the DNA TGTGCCAGCAGTTGGGGAATGACTAGCGCCAGCTCCTACGAGCAGTACTTC. Protein sequence: CASSWGMTSASSYEQYF.

The table lists this clonotype with a few counts. The rearrangement links TRBV3-1 to TRBJ1-1; no clear D. CDR1 and CDR2 from the germline V gene are LGHDT and YNNKEL (reference sequence). V was clipped by 1 base and J by 2 bases, with 14 bases between them. This CDR3 contains 16 residues. The CDR3 reads CASSQVGSLGNTEAFF. In DNA form, the CDR3 reads TGTGCCAGCAGCCAAGTCGGCAGCCTGGGTAACACTGAAGCTTTCTTT.

The rearrangement links TRBV6-6 to TRBJ2-7; TRBD2 might be the D (5 bases). Trimming stripped 6 bases from V and 5 bases from J, with 29 bases between. Germline CDR1 and CDR2: MNHNY and SVGAGI (reference sequence). The CDR3 spans 18 residues. The CDR3 reads CASSNILSRRIGSDEQYF. In DNA form, the CDR3 reads TGTGCCAGCAGCAACATCTTATCAAGGCGGATAGGGAGCGACGAGCAGTACTTC.

The sample holds a few counts of this clonotype. The V gene is TRBV7-8, the J gene TRBJ1-1, with D perhaps TRBD1 (6 bases). Trimming took off 5 bases at V and 5 bases at J, with 15 bases between the two ends. Germline loops: CDR1 SGHVS, CDR2 FQNEAQ. This CDR3 has 14 residues. The CDR3 coding sequence is TGTGCCAGCAGCCTCCGGGACATTAGGACTGAAGCTTTCTTT. This gives the protein CASSLRDIRTEAFF.

J is TRBJ2-2 and V is TRBV5-4; 13 nucleotides agree with TRBD2. The V gene's germline CDR1 is SGHNT and CDR2 YYREEE (reference sequence). The CDR3 sequence is 17 residues long. Trimming removed 3 bases from V and 7 bases from J; junction bases left unmatched: 9. This CDR3 is CASSYPGLAGSSGELFF. In DNA form, the CDR3 reads TGTGCCAGCAGCTACCCGGGACTAGCGGGGTCCAGCGGGGAGCTGTTTTTT.

This clonotype was seen only a few times. The gene calls are TRBV27 and TRBJ1-1; 7 bases are a match to TRBD1. The CDR3 covers 16 residues. The V gene's germline CDR1 is MNHEY and CDR2 SMNVEV (reference sequence). J was trimmed by 2 bases and V by 2 bases; bases with no gene match: 8. The CDR3 loop reads CASSLKRQGRNTEAFF. In DNA, the CDR3 is TGTGCCAGCAGTTTAAAGAGACAGGGTAGAAACACTGAAGCTTTCTTT.